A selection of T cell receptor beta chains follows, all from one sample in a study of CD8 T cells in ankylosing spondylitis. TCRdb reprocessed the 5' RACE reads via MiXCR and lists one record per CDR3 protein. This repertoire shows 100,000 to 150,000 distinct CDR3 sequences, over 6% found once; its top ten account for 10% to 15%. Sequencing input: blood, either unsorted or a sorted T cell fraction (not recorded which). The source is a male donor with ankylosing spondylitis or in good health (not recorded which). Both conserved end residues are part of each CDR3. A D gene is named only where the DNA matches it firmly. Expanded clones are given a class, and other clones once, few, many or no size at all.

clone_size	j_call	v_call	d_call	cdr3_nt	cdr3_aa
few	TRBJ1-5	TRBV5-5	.	TGTGCCAGCAGCGGGCAACCGGAAGGAGCCCAGCATTTT	CASSGQPEGAQHF
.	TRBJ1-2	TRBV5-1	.	TGCGCCAGCAGCTTGGGTGGGGAAAAGGCTTCTTTCTACACCTTC	CASSLGGEKASFYTF
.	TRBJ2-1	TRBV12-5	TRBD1	TGTGCTAGTGGTACCAGGACAGGGGTCGACAATGAGCAGTTCTTC	CASGTRTGVDNEQFF
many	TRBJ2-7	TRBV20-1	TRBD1	TGCAGTGCTGACCCGGGACAGGGGTACGAGCAGTACTTC	CSADPGQGYEQYF
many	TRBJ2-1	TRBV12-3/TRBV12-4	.	TGTGCCAGCAGTATGACAGACGGGGCGACCTACAATGAGCAGTTCTTC	CASSMTDGATYNEQFF
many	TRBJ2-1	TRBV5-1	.	TGCGCCAGCAGCTGGCCCAGGGCTACCTACAATGAGCAGTTCTTC	CASSWPRATYNEQFF
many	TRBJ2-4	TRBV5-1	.	TGCGCCAGCAGTTGGGACTGGGGGTTCCAGAACATTCAGTACTTC	CASSWDWGFQNIQYF
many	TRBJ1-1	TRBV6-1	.	TGTGCCAGCAGTGAACTCCCAAAGCATAGGGGCTTGGATGGGACTGAAGCTTTCTTT	CASSELPKHRGLDGTEAFF
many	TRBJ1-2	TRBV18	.	TGTGCCAGCTCACCATTGAGGGGGGGGCCCTTACTTGGCTACACCTTC	CASSPLRGGPLLGYTF
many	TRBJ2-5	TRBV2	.	TGTGCCAGCGGTAGGATGGGAGAGACCCAGTACTTC	CASGRMGETQYF
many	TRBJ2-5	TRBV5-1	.	TGCGCCAGCAGCGAGCGGACGGGACAAGAGACCCAGTACTTC	CASSERTGQETQYF
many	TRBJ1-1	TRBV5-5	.	TGTGCCAGCAGCTTGGTCGGCGCCAGGGTATCCACTGAAGCTTTCTTT	CASSLVGARVSTEAFF
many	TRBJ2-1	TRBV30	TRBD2	TGTGCCTGGAGGGACTACGCAGCGGGACCCTACAATGAGCAGTTCTTC	CAWRDYAAGPYNEQFF
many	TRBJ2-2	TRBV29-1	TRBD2	TGCAGCGTAACAACCCTAGCGGGAGGGCACACCGGGGAGCTGTTTTTT	CSVTTLAGGHTGELFF
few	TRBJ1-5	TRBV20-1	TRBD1	TGCAGTGCTTATCAGGGGGATCAGCCCCAGCATTTT	CSAYQGDQPQHF
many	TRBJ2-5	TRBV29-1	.	TGCAGCGCACTCCTATACTTAGAGACCCAGTACTTC	CSALLYLETQYF
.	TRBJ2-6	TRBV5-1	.	TGCGCCAGCAGCTTTTTTAGCTCTGGGGCCAACGTCCTGACTTTC	CASSFFSSGANVLTF
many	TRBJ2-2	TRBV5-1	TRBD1	TGCGCCAGCAGCTTGAACCAACAGGGGTCGACAGGGGAGCTGTTTTTT	CASSLNQQGSTGELFF
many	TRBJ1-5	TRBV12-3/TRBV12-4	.	TGTGCCAGCAGTTTAGTAGAGATGGGGCCCCAGCATTTT	CASSLVEMGPQHF
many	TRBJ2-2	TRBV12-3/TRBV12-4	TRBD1	TGTGCCAGCCATCGGGACAGGCGGGTAACCGGGGAGCTGTTTTTT	CASHRDRRVTGELFF
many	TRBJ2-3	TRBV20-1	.	TGCAGTGTCCTCCGGGGCGTATTCACAGATACGCAGTATTTT	CSVLRGVFTDTQYF
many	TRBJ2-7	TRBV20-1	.	TGCAGTGCTAGCCCCCTACCCTCTGAGCACGAGCAGTACTTC	CSASPLPSEHEQYF
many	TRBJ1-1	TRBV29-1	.	TGCAGGGGGGACGGGCTGAACACTGAAGCTTTCTTT	CRGDGLNTEAFF
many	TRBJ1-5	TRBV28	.	TGTGCCAGCAGTTTCGGCCAGGGCAGTCAGCCCCAGCATTTT	CASSFGQGSQPQHF
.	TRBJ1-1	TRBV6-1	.	TGTGTAATATTTTTCCGGGCTCCGGAGACTGAAGCTTTCTTT	CVIFFRAPETEAFF
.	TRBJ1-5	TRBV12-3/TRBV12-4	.	TGTGCCAGCAGTTTACCCCGGGATCAGCCCCAGCATTTT	CASSLPRDQPQHF
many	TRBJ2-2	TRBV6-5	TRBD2	TGTGCCAGCAGTTACGGGAGCGGGGGCGCGAACACCGGGGAGCTGTTTTTT	CASSYGSGGANTGELFF
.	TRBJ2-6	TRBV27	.	TGTGCCAGCCGGGATGCTGGGGCCAACGTCCTGACTTTC	CASRDAGANVLTF
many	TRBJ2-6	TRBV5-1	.	TGCGCCAGCACCCAACAGGGCTTTAGCTCTGGGGCCAACGTCCTGACTTTC	CASTQQGFSSGANVLTF
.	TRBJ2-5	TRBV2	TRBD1	TGTGCCGGGGGACAGCGCCAAGAGACCCAGTACTTC	CAGGQRQETQYF
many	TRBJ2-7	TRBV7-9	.	TGTGCCACCACGCCCGTAGGGGCTCTTTACGAGCAGTACTTC	CATTPVGALYEQYF
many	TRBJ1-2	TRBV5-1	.	TGCGCCAGCAGCTTGGGACAGCCAGAGGGGAACTATGGCTACACCTTC	CASSLGQPEGNYGYTF
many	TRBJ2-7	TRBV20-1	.	TGCAGTGCCGTAGGAACATCACGGGGCTACGAGCAGTACTTC	CSAVGTSRGYEQYF
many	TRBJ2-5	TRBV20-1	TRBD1	TGCAGTGCTAGACCCACAGGGGGCAGGGAGACCCAGTACTTC	CSARPTGGRETQYF
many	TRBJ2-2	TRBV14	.	TGTGCCAGCAGCCAAGGGCGAGGGACAACCACCGGGGAGCTGTTTTTT	CASSQGRGTTTGELFF
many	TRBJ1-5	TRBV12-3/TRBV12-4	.	TGTGCCAGCAGTTTTGTGGCAGAAGGTCAGCCCCAGCATTTT	CASSFVAEGQPQHF
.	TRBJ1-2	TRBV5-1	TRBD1	TGCGCCAGCAGCGCTCAACAGGGGAGCTACACCTTC	CASSAQQGSYTF
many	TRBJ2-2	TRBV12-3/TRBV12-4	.	TGTGCCAGCAGCGCGAGAACTGGATGGGAGCTGTTTTTT	CASSARTGWELFF
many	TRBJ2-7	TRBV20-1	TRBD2	TGCAGTGCTCGACTAGCGGGATCCTACGAGCAGTACTTC	CSARLAGSYEQYF
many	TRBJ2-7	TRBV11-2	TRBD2	TGTGCCAGCAGCTCCGTGGGGGTTTGGACTAGCGGCTCCTACGAGCAGTACTTC	CASSSVGVWTSGSYEQYF
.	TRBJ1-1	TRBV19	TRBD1	TGTGCCAGTAGAGACAGGGTCGGGGTCACTGAAGCTTTCTTT	CASRDRVGVTEAFF
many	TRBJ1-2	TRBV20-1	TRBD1	TGCAGTGCTAGAGACACAGGGGGGTATGGCTACACCTTC	CSARDTGGYGYTF
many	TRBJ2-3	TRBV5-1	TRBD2	TGCGCCAGCAGCTTCGGACTAGCGGGGCAGTATTTT	CASSFGLAGQYF
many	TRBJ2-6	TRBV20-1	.	TGCAGTGCTCTGAAAGGGTCTGGGGCCAACGTCCTGACTTTC	CSALKGSGANVLTF
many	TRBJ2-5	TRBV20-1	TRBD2	TGCAGTGCTAGAGATGGGAATAGCGGGGAAGAGACCCAGTACTTC	CSARDGNSGEETQYF
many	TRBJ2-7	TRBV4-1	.	TGCGCCAGCAGCCTCAGGGATAGCTCCTACGAGCAGTACTTC	CASSLRDSSYEQYF
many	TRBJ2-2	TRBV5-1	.	TGCGCCAGCAGCCCACATAATCCGCAGAACACCGGGGAGCTGTTTTTT	CASSPHNPQNTGELFF
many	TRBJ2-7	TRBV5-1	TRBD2	TGCGCCAGCAGCTTGGCGACTAGCGGGGGTTACTCCTACGAGCAGTACTTC	CASSLATSGGYSYEQYF
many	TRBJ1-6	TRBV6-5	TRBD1	TGTGCCAGCAGTTACTCGGGGACAGGAACCTCACCCCTCCACTTT	CASSYSGTGTSPLHF
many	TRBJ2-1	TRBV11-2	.	TGTGCCAGCAGTTCCGGCAGGTACAATGAGCAGTTCTTC	CASSSGRYNEQFF
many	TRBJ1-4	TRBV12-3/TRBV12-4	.	TGTGCCAGCAGCCCGCCCGAGACAGCAACTAATGAAAAACTGTTTTTT	CASSPPETATNEKLFF
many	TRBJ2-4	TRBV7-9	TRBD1	TGTGCCAGCAGCTTAGACAGGGGGCTATTGGGCAAAAACATTCAGTACTTC	CASSLDRGLLGKNIQYF
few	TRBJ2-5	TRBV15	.	TGTGCCACCAGCAGAGATTCAGGGCGAGAGACCCAGTACTTC	CATSRDSGRETQYF
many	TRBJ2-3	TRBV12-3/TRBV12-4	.	TGTGCCAGCAGTTTAATCCAGGGGGAGGGAGATACGCAGTATTTT	CASSLIQGEGDTQYF
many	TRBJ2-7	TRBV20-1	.	TGCAGTGCTAGAGATAGAGTTTCGGGCCTCGGCGAGCAGTACTTC	CSARDRVSGLGEQYF
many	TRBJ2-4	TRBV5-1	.	TGCGCCAGCAGCTTTGAGGGGGGGAGCATTCAGTACTTC	CASSFEGGSIQYF
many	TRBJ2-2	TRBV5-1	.	TGCGCCAGCAGCCCGGGCCAGCGGAACACCGGGGAGCTGTTTTTT	CASSPGQRNTGELFF
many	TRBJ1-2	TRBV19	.	TGTGCCAGTAGTGCGACAGGAAACTATGGCTACACCTTC	CASSATGNYGYTF